The entry below gives a single T cell receptor (beta chain) sequence along with its context. The antigen remains unidentified. There are 16 residues in the CDR3. The germline CDR1 and CDR2 sequences are SNHLY and FYNNEI. The ends were cut back, 4 bases at V and 1 base at J, with 16 bases in the middle. Primers for the PCR totalled 60 Vbeta and 13 Jbeta. Clones were sequenced by immunoSEQ multiplex PCR, and TCRdb holds only the in-frame ones, with some missing. The repertoire holds under 200,000 clones, with roughly 78% as singletons. This sample was included in a study of cytomegalovirus exposure and HLA in healthy donors. General observations from the study: Among CMV-associated TCR beta chains, most appeared HLA-restricted in a later analysis.

This receptor was taken from a woman in her 50s in good health and CMV-seropositive. The sample taken for sequencing was PBMCs. The chain joins TRBV2 to TRBJ1-1; TRBD1 might be the D (5 bases). CDR3 DNA sequence: TGTGCCAGCAGTGCCCACGGGGGGGGATGGAACACTGAAGCTTTCTTT. The encoded protein is CASSAHGGGWNTEAFF.